This T cell receptor beta chain was sequenced for a study of beta chain features in type 1 diabetes. Broader study findings: Across all four CD4+ subsets, people with type 1 diabetes showed modestly shorter TCRB CDR3s.

Worth noting for this clone: Its specificity is not known.

The V segment lost 3 bases and the J segment 6 bases; nucleotides outside the gene matches: 6. This CDR3 is built from 13 residues. Germline-derived CDR1 and CDR2 are GTSNPN and SVGIG (reference sequence). Sorted populations all exceeded 95% purity. Expressed TCRB transcripts got sequenced, as all isolated RNA was reverse transcribed. The assay was immunoSEQ multiplex PCR, and TCRdb's table has in-frame clones only and misses some. The sample consists of about 410,000 clones, 14% of them appearing once. This clonotype was sampled from a man younger than 40 in good health. The chain combines TRBV30 with TRBJ1-1, with 8 bases lining up with TRBD1. Sample: naive CD4+ T cells from blood. The CDR3 reads CAWSRDRSPEAFF. The DNA of the CDR3 is TGTGCCTGGAGCAGGGACAGGAGTCCTGAAGCTTTCTTT.